This TCR beta chain was identified during a study of cytomegalovirus exposure and HLA in healthy donors. This CDR3 contains 14 residues. Per germline, CDR1 MNHNS and CDR2 SASEGT. The V and J ends lost 6 bases and 6 bases, in that order; junction bases with no gene match: 5. Use of 60 Vbeta and 13 Jbeta primers characterized the PCR. Some clones are missing from TCRdb's copy, which holds only in-frame ones; the method was immunoSEQ multiplex PCR. The sample holds about 70,000 clones, roughly 71% seen once. The sample was PBMCs. The V gene is TRBV6-1, the J gene TRBJ1-5; 10 bases line up with TRBD1. The clonotype was recovered from a woman aged 55-70 years in good health and CMV-seropositive. CDR3 in amino acids: CASRVTGGGQPQHF. The CDR3 DNA reads TGTGCCAGCAGAGTGACAGGGGGCGGTCAGCCCCAGCATTTT.